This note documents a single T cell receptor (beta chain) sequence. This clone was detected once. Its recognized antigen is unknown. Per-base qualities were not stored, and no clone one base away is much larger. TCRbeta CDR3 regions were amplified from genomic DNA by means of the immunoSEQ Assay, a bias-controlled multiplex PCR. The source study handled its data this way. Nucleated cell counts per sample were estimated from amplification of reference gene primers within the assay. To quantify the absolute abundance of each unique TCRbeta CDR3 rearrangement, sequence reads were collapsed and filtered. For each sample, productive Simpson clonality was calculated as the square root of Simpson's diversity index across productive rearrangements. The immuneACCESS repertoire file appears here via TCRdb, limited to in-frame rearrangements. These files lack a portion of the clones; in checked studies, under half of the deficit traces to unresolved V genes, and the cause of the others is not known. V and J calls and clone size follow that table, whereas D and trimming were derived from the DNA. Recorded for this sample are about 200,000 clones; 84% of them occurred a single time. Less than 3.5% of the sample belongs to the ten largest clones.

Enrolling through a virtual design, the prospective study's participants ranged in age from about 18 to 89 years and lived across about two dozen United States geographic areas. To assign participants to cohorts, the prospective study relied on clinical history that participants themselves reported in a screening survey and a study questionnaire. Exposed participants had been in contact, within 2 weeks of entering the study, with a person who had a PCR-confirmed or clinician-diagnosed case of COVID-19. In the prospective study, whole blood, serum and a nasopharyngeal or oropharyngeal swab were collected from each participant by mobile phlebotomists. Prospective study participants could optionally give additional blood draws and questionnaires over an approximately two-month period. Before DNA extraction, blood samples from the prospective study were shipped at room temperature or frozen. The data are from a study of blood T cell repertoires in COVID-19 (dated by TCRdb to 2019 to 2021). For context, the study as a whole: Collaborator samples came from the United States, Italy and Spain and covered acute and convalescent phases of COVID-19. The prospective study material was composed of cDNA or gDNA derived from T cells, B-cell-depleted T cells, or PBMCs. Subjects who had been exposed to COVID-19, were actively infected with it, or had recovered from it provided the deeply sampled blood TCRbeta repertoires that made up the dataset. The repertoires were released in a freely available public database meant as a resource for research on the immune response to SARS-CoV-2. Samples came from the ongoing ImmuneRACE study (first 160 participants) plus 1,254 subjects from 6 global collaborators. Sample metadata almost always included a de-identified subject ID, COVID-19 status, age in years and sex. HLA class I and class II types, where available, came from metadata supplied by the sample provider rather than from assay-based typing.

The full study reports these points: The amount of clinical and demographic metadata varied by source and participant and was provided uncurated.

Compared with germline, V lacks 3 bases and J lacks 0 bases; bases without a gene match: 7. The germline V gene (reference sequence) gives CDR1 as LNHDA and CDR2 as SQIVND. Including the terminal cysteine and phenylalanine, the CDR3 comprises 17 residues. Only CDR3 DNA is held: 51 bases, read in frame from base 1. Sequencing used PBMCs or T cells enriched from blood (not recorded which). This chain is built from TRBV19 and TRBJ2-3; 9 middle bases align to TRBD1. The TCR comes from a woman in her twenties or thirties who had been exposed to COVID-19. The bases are TGTGCCAGTAGTATTCGGACAGGGGTCCCTAGCACAGATACGCAGTATTTT. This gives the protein CASSIRTGVPSTDTQYF.